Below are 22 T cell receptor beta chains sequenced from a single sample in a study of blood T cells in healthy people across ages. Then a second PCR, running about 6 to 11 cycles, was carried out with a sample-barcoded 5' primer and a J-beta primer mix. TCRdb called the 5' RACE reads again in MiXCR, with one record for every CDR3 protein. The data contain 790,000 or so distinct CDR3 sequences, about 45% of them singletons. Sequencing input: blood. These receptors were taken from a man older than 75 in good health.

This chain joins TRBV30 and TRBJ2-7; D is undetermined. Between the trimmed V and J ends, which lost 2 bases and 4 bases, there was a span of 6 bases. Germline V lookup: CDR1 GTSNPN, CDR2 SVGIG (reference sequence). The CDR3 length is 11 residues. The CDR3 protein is CAWSRVYEQYF. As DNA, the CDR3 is TGTGCCTGGAGTCGAGTTTACGAGCAGTACTTC.

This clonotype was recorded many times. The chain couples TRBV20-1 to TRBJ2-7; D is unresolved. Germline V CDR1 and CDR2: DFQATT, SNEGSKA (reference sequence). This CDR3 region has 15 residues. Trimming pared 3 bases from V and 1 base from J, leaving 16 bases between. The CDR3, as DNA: TGCAGTGCTAGTTTAGTTGGCGCCGGTTCCTACGAGCAGTACTTC. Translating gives CSASLVGAGSYEQYF.

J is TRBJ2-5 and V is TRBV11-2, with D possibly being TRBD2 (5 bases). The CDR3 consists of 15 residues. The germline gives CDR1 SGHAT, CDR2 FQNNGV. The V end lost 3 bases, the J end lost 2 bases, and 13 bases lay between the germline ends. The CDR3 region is CASSFGVTRQETQYF. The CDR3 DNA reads TGTGCCAGCAGCTTCGGAGTAACTAGGCAAGAGACCCAGTACTTC.

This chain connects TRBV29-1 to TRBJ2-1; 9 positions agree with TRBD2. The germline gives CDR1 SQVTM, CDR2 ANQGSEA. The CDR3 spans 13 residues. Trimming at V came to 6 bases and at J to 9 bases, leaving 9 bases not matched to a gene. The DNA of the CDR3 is TGCAGCGTGGGGCGGGGGGGAATTACTGAGCAGTTCTTC. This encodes CSVGRGGITEQFF.

Written as DNA, the CDR3 is TGCGCCAGCAGCCTCAGGGGGGAGTCCTACAATGAGCAGTTCTTC. It yields the protein CASSLRGESYNEQFF. This chain links TRBV5-1 with TRBJ2-1; tentatively, D is TRBD1 (7 bases). This CDR3 region has 15 residues. The V end lost 4 bases, the J end lost 1 base, and 12 bases lay between the germline ends. Germline values: CDR1 SGHRS, CDR2 YFSETQ.

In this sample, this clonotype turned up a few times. In nucleotides, the CDR3 is TGTGCCAGCAGCGTTAAGGGAACCCACCCAGATACGCAGTATTTT. Translating gives CASSVKGTHPDTQYF. V gene TRBV9 combines with J gene TRBJ2-3; unclear D gene. Germline V gives CDR1 SGDLS, CDR2 YYNGEE. Trimming pared 2 bases from V and 4 bases from J, leaving 14 bases between. CDR3 length: 15 amino acids.

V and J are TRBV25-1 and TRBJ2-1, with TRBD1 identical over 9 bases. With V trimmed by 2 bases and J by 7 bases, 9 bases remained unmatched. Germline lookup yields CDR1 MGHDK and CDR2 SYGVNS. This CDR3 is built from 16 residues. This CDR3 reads CASSEDLGQGRNEQFF. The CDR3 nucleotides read TGTGCCAGCAGTGAAGACTTAGGACAGGGGCGGAATGAGCAGTTCTTC.

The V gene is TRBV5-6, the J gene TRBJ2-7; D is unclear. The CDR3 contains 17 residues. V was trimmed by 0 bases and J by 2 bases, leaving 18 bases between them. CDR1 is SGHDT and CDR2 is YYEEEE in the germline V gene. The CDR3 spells CASSLGYSRTFPYEQYF. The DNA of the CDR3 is TGTGCCAGCAGCTTGGGATATAGTCGGACCTTCCCCTACGAGCAGTACTTC.

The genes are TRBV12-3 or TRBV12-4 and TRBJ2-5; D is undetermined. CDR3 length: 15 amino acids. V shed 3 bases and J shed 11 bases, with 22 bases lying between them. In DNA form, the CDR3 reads TGTGCCAGCAGTTTCCTGACGAGTTCCAACAATGAGCAGTACTTC. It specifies CASSFLTSSNNEQYF.

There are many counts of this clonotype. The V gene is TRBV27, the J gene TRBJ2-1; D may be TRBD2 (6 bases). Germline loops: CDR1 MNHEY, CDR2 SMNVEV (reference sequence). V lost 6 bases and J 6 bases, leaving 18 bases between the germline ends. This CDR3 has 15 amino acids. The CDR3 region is CASSYGGDGRNEQFF. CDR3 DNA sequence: TGTGCCAGCAGCTACGGGGGAGATGGTCGCAATGAGCAGTTCTTC.

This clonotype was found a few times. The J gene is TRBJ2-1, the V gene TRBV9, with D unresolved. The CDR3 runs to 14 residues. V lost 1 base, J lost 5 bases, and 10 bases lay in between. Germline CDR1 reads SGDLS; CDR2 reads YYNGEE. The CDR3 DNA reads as TGTGCCAGCAGCGTAAACACTGGTAACAATGAGCAGTTCTTC. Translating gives CASSVNTGNNEQFF.

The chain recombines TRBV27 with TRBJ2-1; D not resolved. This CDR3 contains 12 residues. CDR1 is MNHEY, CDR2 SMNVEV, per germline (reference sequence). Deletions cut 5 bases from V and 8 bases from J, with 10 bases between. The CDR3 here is CASSLGIHEQFF. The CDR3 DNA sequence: TGTGCCAGCAGTCTCGGTATCCATGAGCAGTTCTTC.

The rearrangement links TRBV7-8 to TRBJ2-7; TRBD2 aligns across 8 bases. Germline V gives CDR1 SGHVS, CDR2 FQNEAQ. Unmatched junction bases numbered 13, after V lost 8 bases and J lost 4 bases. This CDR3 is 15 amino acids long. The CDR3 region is CASCQGTAGEYEQYF. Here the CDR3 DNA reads TGTGCCAGCTGCCAAGGTACAGCGGGAGAATACGAGCAGTACTTC.

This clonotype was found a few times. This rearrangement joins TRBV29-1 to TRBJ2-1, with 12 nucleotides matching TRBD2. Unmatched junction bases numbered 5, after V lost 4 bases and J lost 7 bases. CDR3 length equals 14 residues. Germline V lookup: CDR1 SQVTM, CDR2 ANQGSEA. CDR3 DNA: TGCAGCGTTGCGACTAGCGGGAGATGGAATGAGCAGTTCTTC. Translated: CSVATSGRWNEQFF.

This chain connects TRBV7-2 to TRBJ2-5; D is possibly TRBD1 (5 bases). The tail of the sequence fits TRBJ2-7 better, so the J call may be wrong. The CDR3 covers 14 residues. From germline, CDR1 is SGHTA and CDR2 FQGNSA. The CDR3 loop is CASSLVRVGYEQYF. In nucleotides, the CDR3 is TGTGCCAGCAGCTTAGTCAGGGTTGGGTACGAGCAGTACTTC.

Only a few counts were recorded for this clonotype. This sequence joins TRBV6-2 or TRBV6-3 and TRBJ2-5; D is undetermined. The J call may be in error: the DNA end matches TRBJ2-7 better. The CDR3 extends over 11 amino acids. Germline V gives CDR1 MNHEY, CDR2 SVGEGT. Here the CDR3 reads CASSYYNEQYF. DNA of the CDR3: TGTGCCAGCAGTTATTATAACGAGCAGTACTTC.

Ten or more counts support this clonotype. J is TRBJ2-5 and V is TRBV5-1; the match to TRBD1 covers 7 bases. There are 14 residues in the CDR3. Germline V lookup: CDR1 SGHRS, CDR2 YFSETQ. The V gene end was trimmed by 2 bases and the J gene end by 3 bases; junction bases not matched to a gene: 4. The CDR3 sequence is CASSFGTAEETQYF. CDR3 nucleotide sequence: TGCGCCAGCAGCTTCGGGACAGCCGAAGAGACCCAGTACTTC. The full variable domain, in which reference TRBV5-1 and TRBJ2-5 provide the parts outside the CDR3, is KAGVTQTPRYLIKTRGQQVTLSCSPISGHRSVSWYQQTPGQGLQFLFEYFSETQRNKGNFPGRFSGRQFSNSRSEMNVSTLELGDSALYLCASSFGTAEETQYFGPGTRLLVL.

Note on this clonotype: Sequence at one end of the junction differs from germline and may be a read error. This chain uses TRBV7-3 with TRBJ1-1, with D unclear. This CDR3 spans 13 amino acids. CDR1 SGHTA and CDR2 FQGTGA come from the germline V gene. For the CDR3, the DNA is TGTGCCAGCAGCGTAGGACGGAACACTGGAGCTTTCTTT. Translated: CASSVGRNTGAFF.

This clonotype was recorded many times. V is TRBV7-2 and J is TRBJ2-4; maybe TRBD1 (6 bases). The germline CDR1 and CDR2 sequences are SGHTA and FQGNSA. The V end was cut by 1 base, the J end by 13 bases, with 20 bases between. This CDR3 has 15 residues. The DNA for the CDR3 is TGTGCCAGCAGCTTAGTAGGGACACAGCTTGGTGAGCAGTACTTC. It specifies CASSLVGTQLGEQYF.

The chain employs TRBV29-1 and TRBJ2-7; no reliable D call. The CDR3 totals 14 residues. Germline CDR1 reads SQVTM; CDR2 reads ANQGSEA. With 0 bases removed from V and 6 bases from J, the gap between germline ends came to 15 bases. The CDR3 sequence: CSVEDGSPKGEQYF. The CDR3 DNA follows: TGCAGCGTTGAAGACGGCAGTCCTAAGGGCGAGCAGTACTTC.

CDR3 in DNA: TGTGCCAGCAGGCTTACCAGGGACAGGGGCGCCTCCTATAATTCACCCCTCCACTTT. This codes for CASRLTRDRGASYNSPLHF. This rearrangement joins TRBV12-3 or TRBV12-4 to TRBJ1-6; TRBD1 aligns across 10 bases. The CDR3 is made up of 19 amino acids. V was pared by 6 bases and J by 0 bases, with 11 bases of the junction left unmatched.

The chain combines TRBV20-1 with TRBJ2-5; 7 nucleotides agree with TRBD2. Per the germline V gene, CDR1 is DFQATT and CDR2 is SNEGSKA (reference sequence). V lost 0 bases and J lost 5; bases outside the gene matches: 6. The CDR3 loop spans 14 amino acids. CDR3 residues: CSARDRIGGETQYF. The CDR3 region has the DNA TGCAGTGCTAGAGATCGGATCGGGGGGGAGACCCAGTACTTC.